Listed below are T cell receptor beta chains from one sample, sequenced in a study of blood T cell repertoires in COVID-19. Sequenced by immunoSEQ multiplex PCR; TCRdb stores in-frame clones only, minus some. The sample contains about 140,000 clones, more than 80% of which appear only once. Sequences were obtained from peripheral blood. Every receptor here comes from a woman aged 80 or older with acute or convalescent COVID-19. CDR3s leave out the opening cysteine and the closing phenylalanine or tryptophan. A clone size is listed for some rows: how often the clone was seen (once, few, many), or a class if it is expanded.

cdr3_aa j_call clone_size v_call cdr3_length
ASSTGSPTGNTIY TRBJ1-3 once TRBV6-5 13
ASSNPSNTEAF TRBJ1-1 - TRBV4-2 11
ASSLNHGGAPANEKLF TRBJ1-4 - TRBV7-9 16
ASSPDRGTAGYT TRBJ1-2 - TRBV7-9 12
ASSRDSGTANLKDTEAF TRBJ1-1 - TRBV4-3 17
ASSLRAGAEAF TRBJ1-1 - TRBV7-3 11
ASSPPGRSSYEQY TRBJ2-7 once TRBV18 13
ASSPNGRGSGNTIY TRBJ1-3 - TRBV18 14
ASSSGGTGGYGYT TRBJ1-2 - TRBV6-5 13
AWGQGSETQY TRBJ2-5 - TRBV30 10
ASSPTGPNTEAF TRBJ1-1 - TRBV4-1 12
ASSSSTGADTQY TRBJ2-3 - TRBV7-3 12
ASSLAEPGSPLH TRBJ1-6 once TRBV5-6 12
ASSRQAEQY TRBJ2-7 - TRBV11-2 9
ASSFRTYNSPLH TRBJ1-6 - TRBV5-1 12
ASSLGTGGSEAF TRBJ1-1 - TRBV5-6 12
ASSQSEGAGGYT TRBJ1-2 few TRBV3-1/TRBV3-2 12
ASSFWLAGEETQY TRBJ2-5 - TRBV7-9 13
ASSLSGGASYEQY TRBJ2-7 - TRBV28 13
ASSPQGAGNTIY TRBJ1-3 - TRBV2 12
ASSFLAAQVRANVLT TRBJ2-6 - TRBV27 15
ASSVAGWRETQY TRBJ2-5 - TRBV9 12
ASSHRGRSNQPQH TRBJ1-5 - TRBV18 13
ASSRDRGPQPQH TRBJ1-5 - TRBV7-2 12
ASEGVGSYNEQF TRBJ2-1 - TRBV10-3 12
ATGDRPNSPLH TRBJ1-6 - TRBV18 11
ASSLAGQAGYGYT TRBJ1-2 once TRBV7-9 13
ASRRGISNTEAF TRBJ1-1 - TRBV5-1 12
ASSPFLSGGRTDTQY TRBJ2-3 - TRBV18 15
AWSVTGRAYGYT TRBJ1-2 - TRBV30 12
ASSQDWGDEQY TRBJ2-7 - TRBV4-2 11
ASSTFPGTAHYGYT TRBJ1-2 - TRBV27 14
AIRGQGDSPQH TRBJ1-5 once TRBV10-3 11
ASSAQGAYNEQF TRBJ2-1 - TRBV5-1 12
ASLRDSQRPQH TRBJ1-5 once TRBV2 11
ASNLGRGDEQF TRBJ2-1 - TRBV27 11
ASSRYGRGSTDTQY TRBJ2-3 - TRBV13 14
ASSINRVSPLH TRBJ1-6 few TRBV7-2 11
ASSLEAPGLRVFYGYT TRBJ1-2 - TRBV7-2 16
ASSLLGQPRH TRBJ1-6 - TRBV5-6 10
ASSDRGPNTGELF TRBJ2-2 - TRBV6-1 13
ASSILDRPNYGYT TRBJ1-2 few TRBV6-5 13
ASSFGQPYNSPLH TRBJ1-6 - TRBV5-1 13
ASSQGQGDNQPQH TRBJ1-5 - TRBV4-2 13
ASSLAREHQPQH TRBJ1-5 - TRBV7-2 12
ASSLAGQVREQF TRBJ2-1 - TRBV5-1 12
ASSLTGTAPFYGYT TRBJ1-2 - TRBV6-4 14
ASSLGSGGGTDTQY TRBJ2-3 - TRBV5-1 14
ASMTGVNTEAF TRBJ1-1 - TRBV2 11
ASSLAREDIQY TRBJ2-4 - TRBV7-2 11
ASSLYRGRGYT TRBJ1-2 - TRBV5-8 11
ASSYPGQSYEQY TRBJ2-7 - TRBV6-6 12